What follows are 25 T cell receptor beta chains derived from one specimen sequenced in a study of T cells in Graves' hyperthyroidism and ophthalmopathy. Amplification of TCR beta CDR3 regions was performed using RNA transcripts as template. With the HTBI primer set, the TCR CDR3 went through a first round of RT-PCR. TCRdb fed the multiplex PCR reads into MiXCR, producing one record per CDR3 protein. The sample has 300,000 to 450,000 distinct CDR3 sequences; 15% to 20% are singletons. The sample taken for sequencing was blood. These receptor sequences come from a man younger than 30 with Graves' ophthalmopathy.

The chain carries TRBV28 and TRBJ1-2; D gene uncertain. The CDR3 loop spans 12 amino acids. The ends were cut back, 10 bases at V and 0 bases at J, with 9 bases in the middle. In germline, CDR1 is MDHEN, CDR2 SYDVKM. CDR3 DNA sequence: TGTGCCATCTACGGCCCTAACTATGGCTACACCTTC. Amino acid sequence: CAIYGPNYGYTF.

The chain employs TRBV7-9 and TRBJ2-2; the match to TRBD1 covers 8 bases. Germline assignment: CDR1 SEHNR and CDR2 FQNEAQ (reference sequence). The CDR3 length is 19 residues. The J segment lost 0 bases and the V segment lost 3 bases, leaving 12 bases of the junction unmatched. The CDR3 here is CASSFRTSGGGSNTGELFF. The CDR3 nucleotides read TGTGCCAGCAGCTTCCGGACCTCAGGGGGCGGTTCGAACACCGGGGAGCTGTTTTTT. The full variable domain, completed using reference TRBV7-9 and TRBJ2-2, is DTGVSQNPRHKITKRGQNVTFRCDPISEHNRLYWYRQTLGQGPEFLTYFQNEAQLEKSRLLSDRFSAERPKGSFSTLEIQRTEQGDSAMYLCASSFRTSGGGSNTGELFFGEGSRLTVL.

This clonotype was detected many times. At one boundary the junction diverges from the germline segment, which might be a read error. This rearrangement joins TRBV11-1 to TRBJ1-1, with 9 bases lining up with TRBD1. Germline CDR1 SGHAT, CDR2 FQDESV (reference sequence). The CDR3 is made up of 14 amino acids. DNA of the CDR3: TGTGCCAGCTCCTTCGGACAGGGGAACGCTGAAGCTTTCTTT. Residues: CASSFGQGNAEAFF.

This clonotype was counted ten times or more. This rearrangement joins TRBV6-1 to TRBJ1-2; possibly TRBD1 for D (5 bases). Trimming shortened V by 3 bases and J by 4 bases, and 15 bases separated the two germline ends. The CDR3 has 15 amino acids. Germline V gene data show CDR1 as MNHNS and CDR2 as SASEGT. CDR3 nucleotide sequence: TGTGCCAGCAGTGAGCAGGGACCTCAATTCTATGGCTACACCTTC. It codes for CASSEQGPQFYGYTF.

This clonotype was detected many times. This sequence joins TRBV27 and TRBJ1-5; TRBD1 matches at 7 bases. The CDR3 consists of 15 residues. V was clipped by 4 bases and J by 0 bases; unmatched bases: 3. Germline assignment: CDR1 MNHEY and CDR2 SMNVEV (reference sequence). In DNA form, the CDR3 reads TGTGCCAGCAGTTCCGGGACAGTTAGCAATCAGCCCCAGCATTTT. Translated, it gives CASSSGTVSNQPQHF.

This clonotype was found many times. V and J are TRBV20-1 and TRBJ1-2; the D is unclear. Trimming removed 3 bases from V and 0 bases from J, with 8 bases in between. The CDR3 has 13 amino acids. CDR1 and CDR2 from the germline V gene are DFQATT and SNEGSKA (reference sequence). CDR3 sequence (DNA): TGCAGTGCTAGCGGTCAGACTAACTATGGCTACACCTTC. Amino acids: CSASGQTNYGYTF.

This clonotype was recorded many times. The chain couples TRBV7-6 to TRBJ2-7, with D unresolved. Germline CDR1 reads SGHVS; CDR2 reads FNYEAQ. CDR3 length: 15 amino acids. Trimming took 1 base from V and 0 from J, leaving 10 bases between them. As DNA, the CDR3 is TGTGCCAGCAGCTTAGAGGCGGATAGCTCCTACGAGCAGTACTTC. Translated: CASSLEADSSYEQYF.

This clonotype was recorded at least ten times. The chain combines TRBV20-1 with TRBJ2-7, with 8 bases matching TRBD1. Looked up from germline, CDR1 is DFQATT and CDR2 is SNEGSKA (reference sequence). With V trimmed by 4 bases and J by 7 bases, 15 bases remained unmatched. The CDR3 runs to 15 residues. The CDR3 protein is CSAKAWTGPRDEQYF. In DNA form, the CDR3 reads TGCAGTGCTAAAGCCTGGACAGGGCCAAGGGATGAGCAGTACTTC.

In nucleotides, the CDR3 is TGTGCCAGCAGTGCCAGCGGACAGGGGTACGGCTACACCTTC. Its protein is CASSASGQGYGYTF. The chain uses TRBV6-1 and TRBJ1-2, with 9 bases aligning to TRBD1. Germline-derived CDR1 and CDR2 are MNHNS and SASEGT. This CDR3 spans 14 amino acids. Trimming cost V 4 bases and J 8 bases; bases outside gene matches: 8.

There are a few counts of this clonotype. J is TRBJ2-5 and V is TRBV11-2; 12 bases fit TRBD2. The germline V gene encodes CDR1 SGHAT and CDR2 FQNNGV. This CDR3 comprises 21 residues. Trimming cost V 5 bases and J 4 bases; bases outside gene matches: 23. CDR3 sequence reads: CASSPAPDPLLAGGLRETQYF. CDR3 DNA sequence: TGTGCCAGCAGCCCCGCCCCCGACCCCCTTCTAGCGGGGGGGCTCCGAGAGACCCAGTACTTC.

The J gene is TRBJ1-5, the V gene TRBV20-1; 7 bases map to TRBD1. Germline trimming cut 7 bases from V and 0 bases from J; bases unmatched to any gene: 9. Germline CDR1 is DFQATT and CDR2 is SNEGSKA (reference sequence). The CDR3 length is 15 residues. The CDR3 nucleotides read TGCAGTGTGAGCCCCGGGACAGCTAGCAATCAGCCCCAGCATTTT. Its protein product is CSVSPGTASNQPQHF.

This clonotype has a handful of counts. The genes are TRBV10-2 and TRBJ2-5, with D uncertain. Germline values: CDR1 WSHSY, CDR2 SAAADI. V lost 3 bases and J lost 1, with 9 bases in between. This CDR3 comprises 14 residues. CDR3 in amino acids: CASSDPEIQETQYF. The CDR3 bases are TGCGCCAGCAGTGATCCAGAAATCCAAGAGACCCAGTACTTC.

This clonotype was picked up many times. Here the CDR3 DNA reads TGTGCCACCTTGGACAGGGGGCGAATCACTGAAGCTTTCTTT. It encodes CATLDRGRITEAFF. The chain joins TRBV15 to TRBJ1-1, with 11 bases lining up with TRBD1. The J segment lost 4 bases and the V segment lost 8 bases, leaving 6 bases of the junction unmatched. Germline V gives CDR1 LNHNV, CDR2 YYDKDF (reference sequence). CDR3 length equals 14 residues.

This clonotype was counted ten times or more. The chain carries TRBV12-3 or TRBV12-4 and TRBJ1-3, with 7 nucleotides matching TRBD1. There are 15 residues in the CDR3. Trimming removed 6 bases from V and 4 bases from J; junction bases left unmatched: 9. The DNA of the CDR3 is TGTGCCAGCAGCTATATAGGGACAGAAGGAAACACCATATATTTT. Residues: CASSYIGTEGNTIYF.

The chain combines TRBV19 with TRBJ1-6; D unclear. Trimming cost V 3 bases and J 7 bases, with 10 bases left between them. The CDR3 is made up of 14 amino acids. Germline loops: CDR1 LNHDA, CDR2 SQIVND (reference sequence). The CDR3 nucleotides read TGTGCCAGTAGTATGCGGGAGGGAAATTCACCCCTCCACTTT. It encodes CASSMREGNSPLHF.

This clonotype showed up just a few times. V gene TRBV9 combines with J gene TRBJ1-5; D unclear. This CDR3 is built from 15 residues. Germline CDR1 is SGDLS and CDR2 is YYNGEE. With 4 bases removed from V and 2 bases from J, the gap between germline ends came to 13 bases. For the CDR3, the DNA is TGTGCCAGCAGCCAGACGGGGTATCGCAATCAGCCCCAGCATTTT. Residues: CASSQTGYRNQPQHF.

In its sample, this clonotype was seen a few times. The junction shows a germline mismatch at one end, possibly a read error. This chain links TRBV20-1 with TRBJ2-5; D tentatively reads TRBD1 or TRBD2 (7 bases each). The CDR3 loop spans 11 amino acids. Germline V gene data show CDR1 as DFQATT and CDR2 as SNEGSKA (reference sequence). The CDR3 spells CSARAVAGGDF. CDR3 sequence (DNA): TGCAGTGCTAGAGCGGTTGCAGGGGGGGACTTC.

The J gene is TRBJ2-1, the V gene TRBV2; D assignment may be TRBD1 or TRBD2 (6 bases each). The CDR3 covers 18 residues. The V end lost 3 bases, the J end lost 6 bases, and 24 bases lay between the germline ends. CDR1 SNHLY and CDR2 FYNNEI come from the germline V gene. The CDR3 protein is CASSDPGHEDYFSNEQFF. The CDR3 region has the DNA TGTGCCAGCAGTGACCCGGGACACGAGGACTACTTCTCCAATGAGCAGTTCTTC.

This clonotype was found many times. V is TRBV7-9 and J is TRBJ1-1; tentative D call: TRBD1 (6 bases). CDR1 and CDR2 (germline): SEHNR, FQNEAQ (reference sequence). This CDR3 has 14 amino acids. Trimming removed 5 bases at V and 1 base at J, with 11 bases between. The CDR3 nucleotides are TGTGCCAGCAGCCCCCCGGACAGGAACACTGAAGCTTTCTTT. Its protein is CASSPPDRNTEAFF.

The genes are TRBV6-6 and TRBJ2-3, with 7 bases identical to TRBD2. The junction had 19 bases not matched to a gene; V was cut back by 2 bases and J by 2 bases. This CDR3 comprises 20 residues. Germline-derived CDR1 and CDR2 are MNHNY and SVGAGI (reference sequence). As DNA, the CDR3 is TGTGCCAGCAGTTACCCCCTTCGGGAGAGCGGGGCCCTTTCCACAGATACGCAGTATTTT. Protein: CASSYPLRESGALSTDTQYF.

This clonotype was found many times. The genes are TRBV28 and TRBJ2-5, with D hard to call. V lost 6 bases, J lost 5 bases, and 13 bases lay in between. CDR1 and CDR2 from the germline V gene are MDHEN and SYDVKM. The CDR3 covers 13 residues. The CDR3 loop reads CASSPNPLETQYF. CDR3 coding DNA: TGTGCCAGCAGCCCAAACCCTCTTGAGACCCAGTACTTC.

This chain uses TRBV7-9 with TRBJ2-3; D not certain. This CDR3 is built from 14 residues. Germline values: CDR1 SEHNR, CDR2 FQNEAQ (reference sequence). The germline V and J ends were trimmed by 5 bases and 0 bases, with 9 bases remaining between them. The CDR3 spells CASSGTTSTDTQYF. The CDR3 region has the DNA TGTGCCAGCAGCGGTACAACTAGCACAGATACGCAGTATTTT.

This clonotype was seen a few times. The chain combines TRBV6-5 with TRBJ1-6; D perhaps matches TRBD1 (5 bases). Trimming left V 2 bases short and J 9 bases short, with 11 bases between. Germline-derived CDR1 and CDR2 are MNHEY and SVGAGI. The CDR3 spans 14 residues. CDR3 nucleotides: TGTGCCAGCAGTTACCCAGGGAGTTCTTCACCCCTCCACTTT. It yields the protein CASSYPGSSSPLHF.

The J gene is TRBJ2-1, the V gene TRBV27; the D gene could be TRBD1 or TRBD2 (5 bases each). V was shortened by 7 bases and J by 14 bases, with 21 bases between the two germline ends. Looked up from germline, CDR1 is MNHEY and CDR2 is SMNVEV (reference sequence). The CDR3 runs to 13 residues. CDR3 coding DNA: TGTGCCAGCACCCCTATGGGGACGCCGACTAAGTTCTTC. Encoded protein: CASTPMGTPTKFF.

This clonotype was detected a few times. The genes are TRBV20-1 and TRBJ2-5, with 7 bases identical to TRBD2. The CDR3 totals 14 residues. Germline CDR1 reads DFQATT; CDR2 reads SNEGSKA (reference sequence). V was clipped by 0 bases and J by 2 bases; unmatched bases: 3. The CDR3 loop reads CSARDFGGQETQYF. In DNA, the CDR3 is TGCAGTGCTAGAGATTTCGGGGGGCAAGAGACCCAGTACTTC.